These T cell receptor beta chains were read from a single sample in a study of CD8 T cell repertoires and HIV-1 epitope variants. Their antigens are not known. Repertoires were generated with immunoSEQ multiplex PCR, while TCRdb's copy carries only in-frame clones and drops some. The sample includes roughly 5,400 clones, around 67% of them seen just once. Source material: cultured CD8+ T cells derived from PBMCs. Receptor source: a male donor with HIV. The CDR3 runs from the conserved cysteine through the conserved F or W. The D gene is left open where the match is weak. Size is omitted from some rows. Given values are once, few, many or a class for expanded clones.

j_call v_call d_call clone_size cdr3_length cdr3_aa cdr3_nt
TRBJ2-7 TRBV2 - - 13 CASCPYGTYEQYF TGTGCCAGCTGCCCGTACGGGACCTACGAGCAGTACTTC
TRBJ2-3 TRBV28 TRBD2 - 20 CASSSTRLAGEGGYTDTQYF TGTGCCAGCAGTTCCACCAGACTAGCGGGAGAGGGGGGGTACACAGATACGCAGTATTTT
TRBJ1-2 TRBV15 - - 13 CATSSRILDGYTF TGTGCCACCAGCAGTCGGATCCTGGATGGCTACACCTTC
TRBJ2-3 TRBV4-3 - large 16 CASSQDRPSRADTQYF TGCGCCAGCAGCCAAGACCGGCCCAGTAGGGCGGATACGCAGTATTTT
TRBJ2-7 TRBV11-2 - - 15 CASSLGGSLYYEQYF TGTGCCAGCAGCTTAGGGGGTAGTCTCTACTACGAGCAGTACTTC
TRBJ2-1 TRBV6-1 TRBD2 - 10 CATGGYEQFF TGTGCCACCGGGGGGTATGAGCAGTTCTTC
TRBJ1-2 TRBV13 - - 13 CASSDRDSYGYTF TGTGCCAGCAGCGACCGGGACTCCTATGGCTACACCTTC
TRBJ2-1 TRBV7-8 - - 17 CASSLVIGRSSYNEQFF TGTGCCAGCAGCTTAGTAATCGGCAGGTCCTCCTACAATGAGCAGTTCTTC
TRBJ2-1 TRBV6-5 - - 13 CASSYSLVDEQFF TGTGCCAGCAGTTACTCGTTAGTCGATGAGCAGTTCTTC
TRBJ1-5 TRBV27 - - 15 CASSLFPGSGQPQHF TGTGCCAGCAGTTTATTTCCGGGGTCGGGCCAGCCCCAGCATTTT
TRBJ2-7 TRBV6-5 - - 15 CASSYTQQGSSEQYF TGTGCCAGCAGTTACACGCAACAGGGAAGTAGCGAGCAGTACTTC
TRBJ1-6 TRBV4-2 TRBD1 few 17 CASSRTSDRGGYSPLHF TGTGCCAGCAGTCGGACCTCTGACAGGGGTGGATATTCACCCCTCCACTTT
TRBJ2-5 TRBV28 TRBD1 - 13 CASSVQGWETQYF TGTGCCAGCAGCGTACAGGGGTGGGAGACCCAGTACTTC
TRBJ2-3 TRBV6-1 TRBD2 - 14 CASKLAGLSDTQYF TGTGCCAGCAAACTAGCGGGGTTATCCGATACGCAGTATTTT
TRBJ2-1 TRBV5-4 TRBD2 - 16 CASSWGSSGSGTEQFF TGTGCCAGCAGCTGGGGGTCCAGCGGGAGTGGTACTGAGCAGTTCTTC
TRBJ1-6 TRBV5-1 TRBD1 - 15 CASRMSGTGNSPLHF TGCGCCAGCAGAATGTCCGGGACAGGGAATTCACCCCTCCACTTT
TRBJ2-7 TRBV5-1 TRBD2 few 17 CASSLGLAGGGEYEQYF TGCGCCAGCAGCCTGGGACTAGCGGGAGGGGGTGAGTACGAGCAGTACTTC
TRBJ2-1 TRBV7-2 TRBD2 - 15 CASSLALAGGDEQFF TGTGCCAGCAGCTTAGCACTAGCGGGGGGAGATGAGCAGTTCTTC
TRBJ2-2 TRBV15 - - 11 CATSGSGELFF TGTGCCACCAGCGGTTCCGGGGAGCTGTTTTTT
TRBJ2-1 TRBV6-1 TRBD2 - 14 CASSDQDLGGEQFF TGTGCCAGCAGTGATCAGGACCTGGGGGGGGAGCAGTTCTTC
TRBJ2-7 TRBV5-4 - - 15 CASSTPQRGGYEQYF TGTGCCAGCAGCACTCCGCAAAGGGGGGGGTACGAGCAGTACTTC
TRBJ2-7 TRBV6-1 - - 14 CASSEAPVGVEQYF TGTGCCAGCAGTGAAGCCCCCGTAGGGGTCGAGCAGTACTTC
TRBJ1-5 TRBV27 - - 15 CASSRTRGGNQPQHF TGTGCCAGCAGCCGGACCAGGGGTGGCAATCAGCCCCAGCATTTT
TRBJ1-3 TRBV7-9 - - 18 CASSSTAGGGTGGNTIYF TGTGCCAGCAGCTCAACCGCCGGGGGGGGTACAGGTGGAAACACCATATATTTT
TRBJ2-3 TRBV7-9 - - 13 CASSRELTDTQYF TGTGCCAGCAGTCGGGAGCTCACAGATACGCAGTATTTT
TRBJ2-7 TRBV11-3 TRBD1 - 14 CASSLGQYLREQYF TGTGCCAGCAGCTTGGGACAGTACCTTCGTGAGCAGTACTTC
TRBJ1-2 TRBV25-1 TRBD1 - 15 CASGGQGPSFYGYTF TGTGCCAGCGGGGGACAGGGGCCGTCCTTTTATGGCTACACCTTC
TRBJ1-1 TRBV6-5 TRBD1 - 13 CASSLTGFTEAFF TGTGCCAGCAGTTTGACAGGGTTCACTGAAGCTTTCTTT
TRBJ2-5 TRBV11-1 - - 14 CASSLRSEQETQYF TGTGCCAGCAGCTTGAGAAGCGAACAAGAGACCCAGTACTTC
TRBJ2-7 TRBV6-1 - - 11 CASRAVGEQYF TGTGCCAGCAGGGCGGTGGGCGAGCAGTACTTC
TRBJ1-1 TRBV6-6 - - 14 CASSFGGANTEAFF TGTGCCAGCAGCTTTGGGGGGGCCAACACTGAAGCTTTCTTT
TRBJ2-3 TRBV12-5 - - 15 CASGPFSGSTDTQYF TGTGCTAGTGGGCCGTTCTCAGGGAGCACAGATACGCAGTATTTT
TRBJ2-7 TRBV5-8 - - 12 CATPHLWGEQYF TGTGCCACGCCCCATCTCTGGGGCGAGCAGTACTTC
TRBJ2-7 TRBV2 TRBD1 - 18 CASSDLPPSRTGNYEQYF TGTGCCAGCAGTGATCTACCACCCAGCCGGACAGGGAACTACGAGCAGTACTTC
TRBJ2-7 TRBV11-3 TRBD1 - 14 CASSAGTGVDEQYF TGTGCCAGCAGCGCCGGGACAGGGGTTGACGAGCAGTACTTC
TRBJ1-5 TRBV5-8 - - 14 CASSLRQANQPQHF TGTGCCAGCAGCTTAAGACAGGCCAATCAGCCCCAGCATTTT
TRBJ2-1 TRBV5-6 TRBD1 - 15 CASSPDRANYNEQFF TGTGCCAGCAGCCCGGACAGGGCTAATTACAATGAGCAGTTCTTC
TRBJ1-2 TRBV19 - few 16 CASSIFGSSAPYGYTF TGTGCCAGTAGTATCTTCGGGTCGTCGGCCCCCTATGGCTACACCTTC
TRBJ2-5 TRBV6-6 TRBD2 - 15 CASRSTSGGLGTQYF TGTGCCAGCAGATCAACTAGCGGGGGGTTGGGGACCCAGTACTTC
TRBJ1-2 TRBV18 - - 15 CASSPSAVPGYGYTF TGTGCCAGCTCACCCTCTGCAGTACCTGGCTATGGCTACACCTTC
TRBJ1-2 TRBV27 - - 13 CASSSGVSYGYTF TGTGCCAGCAGTTCCGGGGTTAGTTATGGCTACACCTTC
TRBJ2-2 TRBV28 TRBD2 - 19 CASRGSRTSGGGHTGELFF TGTGCCAGCAGGGGCAGCCGGACTAGCGGGGGTGGTCACACCGGGGAGCTGTTTTTT
TRBJ2-5 TRBV10-1 - - 14 CASSEGQYWETQYF TGCGCCAGCAGTGAGGGACAGTATTGGGAGACCCAGTACTTC
TRBJ1-5 TRBV29-1 - - 15 CSVLGGGAENQPQHF TGCAGCGTCCTAGGGGGGGGCGCGGAAAATCAGCCCCAGCATTTT
TRBJ2-1 TRBV5-6 - - 12 CASSLLSGEQFF TGTGCCAGCAGCTTGCTGAGTGGTGAGCAGTTCTTC
TRBJ2-5 TRBV6-5 - - 15 CASSHQDGFQETQYF TGTGCCAGCAGTCACCAAGACGGTTTTCAAGAGACCCAGTACTTC
TRBJ2-2 TRBV7-7 - - 15 CASSPLGPRPGELFF TGTGCTAGCAGCCCCTTGGGACCCCGCCCCGGGGAGCTGTTTTTT
TRBJ2-5 TRBV4-2 TRBD2 once 14 CASSHFSGGETQYF TGTGCCAGCAGCCACTTTAGCGGGGGCGAGACCCAGTACTTC
TRBJ2-7 TRBV27 - - 13 CASSPGTYYEQYF TGTGCCAGCAGCCCCGGGACATACTACGAGCAGTACTTC
TRBJ2-6 TRBV7-9 - - 17 CASSFQGRGSGANVLTF TGTGCCAGCAGCTTTCAGGGTAGAGGATCTGGGGCCAACGTCCTGACTTTC
TRBJ2-1 TRBV5-1 - - 13 CASSLGEAIKQFF TGCGCCAGCAGCTTGGGGGAGGCCATCAAGCAGTTCTTC
TRBJ2-1 TRBV4-1 TRBD2 - 17 CASSQGGLTSGYNEQFF TGCGCCAGCAGCCAAGGAGGGCTGACTAGCGGTTACAATGAGCAGTTCTTC